Following are 3 T cell receptor beta chains from one sample sequenced in a study of blood T cell repertoires in COVID-19. Some clones are missing from TCRdb's copy, which holds only in-frame ones; the method was immunoSEQ multiplex PCR. The sample shows over 200,000 clones, approximately 86% of them seen only once. The sequencing input was peripheral blood. The receptor source for this set is a woman aged 30 to 39 who had recovered from COVID-19.

V gene TRBV2 combines with J gene TRBJ2-1; 13 positions match TRBD2. Germline V gene lookup returns CDR1 SNHLY and CDR2 FYNNEI. The CDR3 is made up of 15 amino acids. V shed 6 bases, J shed 7 bases, and the junction held 6 bases outside the gene matches. The CDR3: CASRVPGLAGNEQFF. The DNA of the CDR3 is TGTGCCAGCAGGGTACCGGGACTAGCGGGGAATGAGCAGTTCTTC.

This chain uses TRBV15 with TRBJ2-1; the D gene is possibly TRBD2 (5 bases). This CDR3 has 16 amino acids. Germline assignment: CDR1 LNHNV and CDR2 YYDKDF (reference sequence). V was pared by 1 base and J by 0 bases, with 10 bases between. The CDR3 DNA reads TGTGCCACCAGCAGAGGGCCGAGCGGCTCCTACAATGAGCAGTTCTTC. Translated: CATSRGPSGSYNEQFF. Supplemented by reference TRBV15 and TRBJ2-1, the full variable domain reads DAMVIQNPRYQVTQFGKPVTLSCSQTLNHNVMYWYQQKSSQAPKLLFHYYDKDFNNEADTPDNFQSRRPNTSFCFLDIRSPGLGDTAMYLCATSRGPSGSYNEQFFGPGTRLTVL.

This sequence joins TRBV7-3 and TRBJ2-7; tentative D call: TRBD2 (5 bases). Trimming pared 1 base from V and 5 bases from J, leaving 15 bases between. In germline, CDR1 is SGHTA, CDR2 FQGTGA. The CDR3 consists of 15 residues. The CDR3 region has the DNA TGTGCCAGCAGCTTAATTGAAGCTGGGAGAAACGAGCAGTACTTC. Amino acid sequence: CASSLIEAGRNEQYF.